These 29 T cell receptor beta chains came from one sample sequenced in a study of OX40 agonist ivuxolimab in advanced cancers. Produced via immunoSEQ multiplex PCR; TCRdb's table is partial and in-frame only. The sample includes 50,000 to 80,000 clones, under 95% of them seen just once. The sequencing here drew on CD4+ or CD8+ T cells sorted from blood, taken in a trial of the OX40 agonist ivuxolimab. These receptors were obtained from an adult with an advanced solid tumor such as melanoma, head and neck, liver or kidney cancer.

The chain joins TRBV10-1 to TRBJ1-1; 9 nucleotides match TRBD1. After removal of 3 bases from V and 6 bases from J, the junction contained 14 bases not matched to a gene. Germline assignment: CDR1 WNHNN and CDR2 SYGVQD (reference sequence). The CDR3 is made up of 17 amino acids. CDR3 coding DNA: TGCGCCAGCAGTGAAGGGGACAGACAGGGGGTTAGGTCTGAAGCTTTCTTT. It is translated as CASSEGDRQGVRSEAFF.

The J gene is TRBJ2-7, the V gene TRBV7-2, with TRBD1 matching over 8 bases. The junction had 14 bases not matched to a gene; V was cut back by 5 bases and J by 5 bases. Germline V lookup: CDR1 SGHTA, CDR2 FQGNSA. The CDR3 is 16 residues long. The CDR3 reads CASSLGREQGGDEQYF. CDR3 nucleotides: TGTGCCAGCAGCCTAGGCCGGGAACAGGGGGGTGACGAGCAGTACTTC.

The J gene is TRBJ2-3, the V gene TRBV7-9, with 11 positions matching TRBD2. Germline CDR1 and CDR2: SEHNR and FQNEAQ (reference sequence). With 5 bases clipped from V and 1 base from J, the junction kept 8 bases outside the gene matches. CDR3 length equals 17 residues. CDR3 in amino acids: CASSPGLAGGGTDTQYF. The CDR3, as DNA: TGTGCCAGCAGCCCAGGATTAGCGGGAGGGGGCACAGATACGCAGTATTTT.

This clone was recorded only once. In nucleotides, the CDR3 is TGTGCCAGCAGTTACGGCCGTTCGGGGTTCTACGAGCAGTACTTC. Encoded protein: CASSYGRSGFYEQYF. This chain joins TRBV6-5 and TRBJ2-7, with D tentatively TRBD2 (5 bases). V gave up 2 bases and J gave up 3 bases, with 14 bases separating them. The CDR3 has 15 amino acids. CDR1 is MNHEY, CDR2 SVGAGI, per germline.

This sequence joins TRBV11-2 and TRBJ2-7; maybe TRBD2 (5 bases). The germline V gene has CDR1 SGHAT and CDR2 FQNNGV. Between the trimmed V and J ends, which lost 0 bases and 3 bases, there was a span of 9 bases. This CDR3 has 14 residues. This CDR3 is CASSLDLASYEQYF. The CDR3 DNA reads as TGTGCCAGCAGCTTAGACCTAGCCAGCTACGAGCAGTACTTC.

This chain connects TRBV11-2 to TRBJ2-1, with 15 positions matching TRBD2. With 5 bases clipped from V and 9 bases from J, the junction kept 5 bases outside the gene matches. CDR3 size: 15 residues. CDR1 is SGHAT, CDR2 FQNNGV, per germline. CDR3 residues: CASSAGLAGGFEQFF. The CDR3, as DNA: TGTGCCAGCAGCGCCGGACTAGCGGGAGGGTTTGAGCAGTTCTTC.

The chain uses TRBV7-9 and TRBJ2-1, with TRBD2 as a possible D gene (6 bases). From germline, CDR1 is SEHNR and CDR2 FQNEAQ (reference sequence). Between the trimmed V and J ends, which lost 2 bases and 8 bases, there was a span of 13 bases. The CDR3 totals 14 residues. The CDR3 region has the DNA TGTGCCAGCAGCTTATCGGTCGGGAGATATGAGCAGTTCTTC. Protein: CASSLSVGRYEQFF.

This rearrangement joins TRBV30 to TRBJ1-1; 7 bases line up with TRBD1. V shed 1 base, J shed 3 bases, and the junction held 8 bases outside the gene matches. The CDR3 loop spans 15 amino acids. Germline V CDR1 and CDR2: GTSNPN, SVGIG (reference sequence). The CDR3, as DNA: TGTGCCTGGAGTGCGATGACAGGGTATTACACTGAAGCTTTCTTT. It is translated as CAWSAMTGYYTEAFF.

The chain joins TRBV5-5 to TRBJ2-1, with a weak D call TRBD2 (5 bases). Trimming removed 0 bases from V and 0 bases from J, with 13 bases in between. The CDR3 covers 17 residues. Per germline, CDR1 SGHKS and CDR2 YYEKEE (reference sequence). CDR3 in DNA: TGTGCCAGCAGCTTGGTGGCTAGCTGGAGCTCCTACAATGAGCAGTTCTTC. As protein: CASSLVASWSSYNEQFF.

The CDR3 region has the DNA TGCGCCAGCAGCCGGGGCGCCAGCGGGAGGGAAGAGACCCAGTACTTC. As protein: CASSRGASGREETQYF. V gene TRBV5-1 combines with J gene TRBJ2-5; 10 bases fit TRBD2. The V gene's germline CDR1 is SGHRS and CDR2 YFSETQ. The CDR3 extends over 16 amino acids. J gave up 3 bases and V 4 bases, and 9 bases lay outside the gene matches.

This sequence joins TRBV19 and TRBJ2-2; D not resolved. The CDR3 contains 17 residues. From germline, CDR1 is LNHDA and CDR2 SQIVND (reference sequence). V lost 5 bases to trimming and J lost 3 bases, with 19 bases between them. Here the CDR3 reads CASSADLVVFDTGELFF. In nucleotides, the CDR3 is TGTGCCAGTAGTGCGGATCTAGTTGTGTTTGACACCGGGGAGCTGTTTTTT.

The V gene is TRBV5-4, the J gene TRBJ1-4; D is unclear. Germline CDR1 is SGHNT and CDR2 is YYREEE (reference sequence). Trimming removed 1 base from V and 3 bases from J, with 7 bases in between. This CDR3 contains 14 residues. The CDR3 is CASSLWAANEKLFF. Written as DNA, the CDR3 is TGTGCCAGCAGCTTGTGGGCGGCTAATGAAAAACTGTTTTTT.

The rearrangement links TRBV6-5 to TRBJ2-1; TRBD1 is a possible D gene (6 bases). The germline V gene encodes CDR1 MNHEY and CDR2 SVGAGI. Trimming removed 4 bases at V and 5 bases at J, with 15 bases between. The CDR3 spans 15 residues. CDR3 sequence reads: CASSSQGSPDNEQFF. Here the CDR3 DNA reads TGTGCCAGCAGTTCCCAGGGGTCCCCTGACAATGAGCAGTTCTTC.

The rearrangement uses TRBV27 and TRBJ2-3; 10 bases are shared with TRBD2. V was pared by 3 bases and J by 3 bases, with 9 bases of the junction left unmatched. CDR1 and CDR2 (germline): MNHEY, SMNVEV (reference sequence). This CDR3 is built from 17 residues. CDR3 in DNA: TGTGCCAGCAGTTTCATTGGTAGCGGGAGGCCGACAGATACGCAGTATTTT. Its translation is CASSFIGSGRPTDTQYF.

This clone was detected a few times. V usage is TRBV10-1 and J usage is TRBJ2-2; 9 bases align to TRBD2. The CDR3 has 17 residues. With V trimmed by 4 bases and J by 0 bases, 6 bases remained unmatched. Germline V lookup: CDR1 WNHNN, CDR2 SYGVQD (reference sequence). This chain's CDR3 is CASSAIAGDANTGELFF. Written as DNA, the CDR3 is TGCGCCAGCAGTGCTATAGCGGGAGACGCGAACACCGGGGAGCTGTTTTTT.

This clone has a single count. V and J are TRBV30 and TRBJ2-1, with D unclear. Trimming left V 1 base short and J 9 bases short, with 7 bases between. This CDR3 has 11 residues. Germline-derived CDR1 and CDR2 are GTSNPN and SVGIG (reference sequence). The CDR3 protein is CAWSAVGEQFF. As DNA, the CDR3 is TGTGCCTGGAGTGCGGTAGGTGAGCAGTTCTTC.

The chain links TRBV18 to TRBJ2-7; D unclear. This CDR3 spans 14 amino acids. Germline V gives CDR1 KGHSH, CDR2 LQKENI. Trimming took off 0 bases at V and 2 bases at J, with 8 bases between the two ends. Here the CDR3 reads CASSPPSPTYEQYF. CDR3 DNA sequence: TGTGCCAGCTCACCACCGAGCCCGACCTACGAGCAGTACTTC.

The V call is TRBV18, the J call TRBJ2-4; 8 nucleotides agree with TRBD2. The V and J ends lost 1 base and 12 bases, in that order; junction bases with no gene match: 17. CDR1 KGHSH and CDR2 LQKENI come from the germline V gene. CDR3 length: 17 amino acids. CDR3 protein: CASSPQEEGTSAPRQYF. The DNA of the CDR3 is TGTGCCAGCTCACCACAAGAGGAGGGGACTAGTGCCCCGCGTCAGTACTTC. Drawing the rest from reference TRBV18 and TRBJ2-4, the complete variable domain is NAGVMQNPRHLVRRRGQEARLRCSPMKGHSHVYWYRQLPEEGLKFMVYLQKENIIDESGMPKERFSAEFPKEGPSILRIQQVVRGDSAAYFCASSPQEEGTSAPRQYFGAGTRLSVL.

This sequence joins TRBV5-1 and TRBJ1-4, with TRBD1 as a possible D gene (6 bases). Germline V CDR1 and CDR2: SGHRS, YFSETQ. The CDR3 has 15 residues. Trimming pared 4 bases from V and 3 bases from J, leaving 13 bases between. CDR3 sequence reads: CASSPGGGANEKLFF. For the CDR3, the DNA is TGCGCCAGCAGCCCTGGCGGGGGCGCTAATGAAAAACTGTTTTTT.

The V call is TRBV11-3, the J call TRBJ1-2, with D maybe TRBD1 (6 bases). Per germline, CDR1 SGHNT and CDR2 YENEEA. With 5 bases removed from V and 0 bases from J, the gap between germline ends came to 10 bases. The CDR3 covers 14 residues. CDR3 in amino acids: CASSPRGANYGYTF. In nucleotides, the CDR3 is TGTGCCAGCAGCCCAAGGGGGGCTAACTATGGCTACACCTTC.

This chain connects TRBV7-9 to TRBJ2-1; 13 bases are a match to TRBD2. The V and J ends lost 6 bases and 5 bases, in that order; junction bases with no gene match: 4. The CDR3 runs to 15 residues. The V gene's germline CDR1 is SEHNR and CDR2 FQNEAQ (reference sequence). Here the CDR3 reads CASSQGTSGDNEQFF. Here the CDR3 DNA reads TGTGCCAGCAGTCAGGGGACTAGCGGGGACAATGAGCAGTTCTTC.

The chain employs TRBV6-6 and TRBJ1-5; no firm D call. CDR3 length: 13 amino acids. Germline V gives CDR1 MNHNY, CDR2 SVGAGI (reference sequence). The CDR3 DNA follows: TGTGCGACAAGGGATCTAAGGGAGCAGCCCCAGCATTTT. Protein product: CATRDLREQPQHF.

The V call is TRBV9, the J call TRBJ1-4; D unresolved. Germline values: CDR1 SGDLS, CDR2 YYNGEE. CDR3 size: 14 residues. Between the trimmed V and J ends, which lost 4 bases and 0 bases, there was a span of 7 bases. The CDR3 reads CASSLTATNEKLFF. CDR3 DNA: TGTGCCAGCAGCCTTACTGCAACTAATGAAAAACTGTTTTTT. The variable domain in full, with the rest retrieved from reference TRBV9 and TRBJ1-4, is DSGVTQTPKHLITATGQRVTLRCSPRSGDLSVYWYQQSLDQGLQFLIQYYNGEERAKGNILERFSAQQFPDLHSELNLSSLELGDSALYFCASSLTATNEKLFFGSGTQLSVL.

The rearrangement links TRBV6-5 to TRBJ1-1; D remains unclear. Trimming left V 9 bases short and J 1 base short, with 12 bases between. The length of the CDR3 is 13 residues. Germline loops: CDR1 MNHEY, CDR2 SVGAGI. The CDR3 reads CASFGLPNTEAFF. CDR3 in DNA: TGTGCCAGTTTTGGACTTCCGAACACTGAAGCTTTCTTT.

The rearrangement joins TRBV5-3 to TRBJ1-5; no firm D call. TRBV5-3 is an ORF for which the function is uncertain. CDR3 length: 14 residues. V was clipped by 2 bases and J by 2 bases, with 8 bases between them. The CDR3 DNA follows: TGTGCCAGAAGCTTCGGGTATGGCAATCAGCCCCAGCATTTT. This translates into CARSFGYGNQPQHF.

Worth noting for this clone: Other DNA sequences in this sample translate to the same CDR3. This chain links TRBV30 with TRBJ1-2; D unclear. This CDR3 contains 11 residues. V shed 2 bases and J shed 4 bases, with 5 bases lying between them. Germline V lookup: CDR1 GTSNPN, CDR2 SVGIG (reference sequence). The CDR3 reads CAWSLSYGYTF. The CDR3 DNA is TGTGCCTGGAGTCTCAGCTATGGCTACACCTTC.

The chain combines TRBV18 with TRBJ2-1; tentatively, D is TRBD1 (6 bases). The CDR3 runs 17 residues. Germline values: CDR1 KGHSH, CDR2 LQKENI. Deletions cut 4 bases from V and 1 base from J, with 17 bases between. The CDR3 nucleotides are TGTGCCAGCTCACGCCTTAGGGGGAGTGGGTCCTACAATGAGCAGTTCTTC. Translation gives CASSRLRGSGSYNEQFF.

The V and J genes are TRBV6-5 and TRBJ1-2, with D tentatively TRBD1 (6 bases). CDR3 length: 12 amino acids. V was trimmed by 10 bases and J by 4 bases, leaving 13 bases between them. Germline CDR1 and CDR2: MNHEY and SVGAGI. CDR3 region: CATTQGSYGYTF. The CDR3 region has the DNA TGTGCCACCACACAGGGCAGCTATGGCTACACCTTC.

The chain joins TRBV18 to TRBJ2-5; maybe TRBD2 (5 bases). The V gene's germline CDR1 is KGHSH and CDR2 LQKENI. V lost 3 bases to trimming and J lost 5 bases, with 13 bases between them. This CDR3 has 14 residues. CDR3 protein: CASSPPVAFETQYF. CDR3 in DNA: TGTGCCAGCTCACCGCCCGTAGCGTTTGAGACCCAGTACTTC.